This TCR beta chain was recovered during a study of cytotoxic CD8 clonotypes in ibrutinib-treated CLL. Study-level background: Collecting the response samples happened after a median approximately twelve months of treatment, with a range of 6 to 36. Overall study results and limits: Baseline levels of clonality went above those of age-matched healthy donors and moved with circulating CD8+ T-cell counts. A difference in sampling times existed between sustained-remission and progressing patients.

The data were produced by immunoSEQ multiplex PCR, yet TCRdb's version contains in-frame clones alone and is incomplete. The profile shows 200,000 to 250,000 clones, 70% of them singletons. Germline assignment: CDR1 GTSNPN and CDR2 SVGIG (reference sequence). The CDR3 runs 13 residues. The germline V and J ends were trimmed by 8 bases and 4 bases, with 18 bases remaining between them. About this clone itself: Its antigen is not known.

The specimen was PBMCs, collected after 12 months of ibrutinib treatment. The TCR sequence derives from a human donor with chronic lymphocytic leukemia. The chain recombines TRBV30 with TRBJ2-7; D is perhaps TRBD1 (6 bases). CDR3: CAISRGAQYEQYF. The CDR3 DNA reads TGTGCCATCAGCAGGGGCGCTCAGTACGAGCAGTACTTC.